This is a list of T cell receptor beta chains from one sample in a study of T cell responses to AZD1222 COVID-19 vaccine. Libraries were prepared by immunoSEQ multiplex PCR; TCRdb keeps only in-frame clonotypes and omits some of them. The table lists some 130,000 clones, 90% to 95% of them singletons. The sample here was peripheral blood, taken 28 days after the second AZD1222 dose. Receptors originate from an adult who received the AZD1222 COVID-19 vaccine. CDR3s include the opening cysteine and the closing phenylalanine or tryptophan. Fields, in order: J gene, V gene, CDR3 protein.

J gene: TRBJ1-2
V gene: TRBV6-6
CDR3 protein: CASSLDTYGYTF

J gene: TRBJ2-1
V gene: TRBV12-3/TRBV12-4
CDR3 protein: CASSLGDLNEQFF

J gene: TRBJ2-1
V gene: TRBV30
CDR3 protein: CALLDTGSYNEQFF

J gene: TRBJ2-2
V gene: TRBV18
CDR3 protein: CASSPGQGLNTGELFF

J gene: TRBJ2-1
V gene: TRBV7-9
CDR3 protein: CASSFLGGQVDNEQFF

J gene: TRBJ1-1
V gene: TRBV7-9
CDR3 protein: CASSEGGYTEAFF

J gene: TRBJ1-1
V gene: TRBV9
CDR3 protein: CASSPGQGFLNTEAFF

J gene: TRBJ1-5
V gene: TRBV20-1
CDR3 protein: CSASLVGLNQPQHF

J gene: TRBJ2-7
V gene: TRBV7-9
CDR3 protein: CASSPGQYSYEQYF

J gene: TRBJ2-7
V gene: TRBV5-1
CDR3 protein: CASSLGQDYEQYF

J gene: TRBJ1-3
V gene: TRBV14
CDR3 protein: CASSPRTDANTIYF

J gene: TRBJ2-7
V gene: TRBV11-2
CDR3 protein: CASSLMGAATYEQYF

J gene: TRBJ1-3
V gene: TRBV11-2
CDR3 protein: CASSFGGNTIYF

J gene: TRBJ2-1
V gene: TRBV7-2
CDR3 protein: CASRQGGSYNEQFF

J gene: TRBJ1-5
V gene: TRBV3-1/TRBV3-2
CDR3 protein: CASSQHPGNNQPQHF

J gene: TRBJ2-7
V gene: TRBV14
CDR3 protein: CASSQVDYEQYF

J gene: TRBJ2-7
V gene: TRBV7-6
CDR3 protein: CASSLGTGTEQYF

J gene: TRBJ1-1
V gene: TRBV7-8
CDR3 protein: CASSSNYGLNTEAFF

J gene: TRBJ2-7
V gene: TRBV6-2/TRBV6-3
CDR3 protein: CASSPPTQVPYEQYF

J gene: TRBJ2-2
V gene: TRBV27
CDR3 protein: CASSSLLRGSYTKNTGELFF

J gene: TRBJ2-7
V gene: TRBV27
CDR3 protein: CASSFRTSGVGSEQYF

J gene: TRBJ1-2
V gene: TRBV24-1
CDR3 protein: CATSDPRQGANYGYTF

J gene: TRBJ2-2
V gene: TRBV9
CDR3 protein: CASSVRGGGSNTGELFF

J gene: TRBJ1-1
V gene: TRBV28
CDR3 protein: CASSVTLLNTEAFF

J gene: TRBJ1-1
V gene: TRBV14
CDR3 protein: CASSHGSTEAFF

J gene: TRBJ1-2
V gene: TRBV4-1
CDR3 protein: CASSLGGGYTF

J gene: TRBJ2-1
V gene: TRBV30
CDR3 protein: CAWSVRGFINNEQFF

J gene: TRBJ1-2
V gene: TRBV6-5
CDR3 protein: CASSYQPGGPSYTF

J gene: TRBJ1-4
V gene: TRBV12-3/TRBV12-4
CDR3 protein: CASSGLNEKLFF

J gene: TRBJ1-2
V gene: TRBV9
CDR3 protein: CASSRGGQEANYGYTF

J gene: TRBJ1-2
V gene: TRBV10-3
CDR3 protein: CASAGQGDGYGYTF

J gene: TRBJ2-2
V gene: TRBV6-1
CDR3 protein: CASSEQGNGELFF

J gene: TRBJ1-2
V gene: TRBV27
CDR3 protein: CASRSGGQVYGYTF

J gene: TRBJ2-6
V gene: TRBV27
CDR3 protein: CASSSGANVLTF